The 21 T cell receptor beta chains below were found in one sample sequenced in a study of shared T cell receptors in the human thymus. Clones were read by immunoSEQ multiplex PCR, and TCRdb kept only the in-frame ones, dropping some. Here the sample spans 600,000 to 900,000 clones, roughly 88% being singletons. The data were also submitted as part of a second study, on human thymus T cells.

The sequenced sample consisted of thymocytes. The receptors here all came from a girl less than two years old with a congenital heart defect.

The chain carries TRBV14 and TRBJ2-3; the D gene is possibly TRBD2 (5 bases). V lost 6 bases, J lost 3 bases, and 22 bases lay in between. The CDR3 covers 17 residues. The germline gives CDR1 SGHDN, CDR2 FVKESK. The chain's CDR3 is CASSPLGCTSSTDTQYF. The CDR3 bases are TGTGCCAGCAGTCCTCTAGGTTGCACTAGTTCGACAGATACGCAGTATTTT. Drawing the rest from reference TRBV14 and TRBJ2-3, the complete variable domain is EAGVTQFPSHSVIEKGQTVTLRCDPISGHDNLYWYRRVMGKEIKFLLHFVKESKQDESGMPNNRFLAERTGGTYSTLKVQPAELEDSGVYFCASSPLGCTSSTDTQYFGPGTRLTVL.

The chain recombines TRBV9 with TRBJ2-1; D is ambiguous. The CDR3 totals 14 residues. CDR1 is SGDLS and CDR2 is YYNGEE in the germline V gene. Trimming took 4 bases from V and 0 from J, leaving 8 bases between them. The CDR3 protein is CASSPRSSYNEQFF. The CDR3 coding sequence is TGTGCCAGCAGCCCCCGGAGCTCCTACAATGAGCAGTTCTTC.

The rearrangement joins TRBV30 to TRBJ2-1, with 9 bases identical to TRBD2. The CDR3 has 14 residues. The V and J ends lost 2 bases and 10 bases, in that order; junction bases with no gene match: 9. Germline loops: CDR1 GTSNPN, CDR2 SVGIG (reference sequence). This chain's CDR3 is CAWSNGLAFLEQFF. CDR3 DNA sequence: TGTGCCTGGAGTAACGGACTAGCGTTTCTGGAGCAGTTCTTC. Full variable domain (missing parts from reference TRBV30 and TRBJ2-1): SQTIHQWPATLVQPVGSPLSLECTVEGTSNPNLYWYRQAAGRGLQLLFYSVGIGQISSEVPQNLSASRPQDRQFILSSKKLLLSDSGFYLCAWSNGLAFLEQFFGPGTRLTVL.

V and J are TRBV10-3 and TRBJ1-1; D remains ambiguous. The CDR3 length is 14 residues. Per germline, CDR1 ENHRY and CDR2 SYGVKD. Deletions cut 3 bases from V and 1 base from J, with 9 bases between. CDR3 sequence: CAISDKSRNTEAFF. The CDR3 nucleotides read TGTGCCATCAGTGACAAGTCGCGGAACACTGAAGCTTTCTTT.

The chain recombines TRBV15 with TRBJ1-5; no definite D call. The CDR3 length is 14 residues. CDR1 is LNHNV, CDR2 YYDKDF, per germline (reference sequence). V gave up 1 base and J gave up 7 bases, with 11 bases separating them. The CDR3 region is CATSRASRGQPQHF. For the CDR3, the DNA is TGTGCCACCAGCAGAGCATCGCGAGGGCAGCCCCAGCATTTT.

This rearrangement joins TRBV4-2 to TRBJ2-3; 7 bases map to TRBD2. V was clipped by 6 bases and J by 2 bases; unmatched bases: 8. The CDR3 loop spans 15 amino acids. The V gene's germline CDR1 is LGHNA and CDR2 YNFKEQ. The CDR3 DNA is TGTGCCAGCAGGTCAAGCGGGGAGACCACAGATACGCAGTATTTT. This sequence encodes CASRSSGETTDTQYF.

The chain has TRBV2 and TRBJ2-6; D might be TRBD1 (6 bases). This CDR3 is 17 amino acids long. The V gene lost 7 bases and the J gene lost 0 bases, with 16 bases spanning the gap. CDR1 and CDR2 from the germline V gene are SNHLY and FYNNEI. CDR3 region: CASIRRTAYSGANVLTF. The CDR3, as DNA: TGTGCCAGCATTCGTAGGACAGCCTACTCTGGGGCCAACGTCCTGACTTTC.

This chain uses TRBV7-9 with TRBJ2-7, with TRBD2 matching 8 bases. The trim removed 5 bases at V and 2 bases at J, leaving 5 bases unmatched. Germline CDR1 SEHNR, CDR2 FQNEAQ (reference sequence). CDR3 length equals 14 residues. The CDR3 region has the DNA TGTGCCAGCAGCCATCGACTAGCGCCCTACGAGCAGTACTTC. Translated, it gives CASSHRLAPYEQYF.

The CDR3 DNA is TGTGCCAGCAGTGAAGCGCCGGCCGGATTCGAGGACAGTAGGGGCTACACCTTC. Amino acid sequence: CASSEAPAGFEDSRGYTF. The rearrangement uses TRBV2 and TRBJ1-2; D perhaps matches TRBD1 (6 bases). V gave up 0 bases and J gave up 8 bases, with 25 bases separating them. The CDR3 length is 18 residues. Germline V gene lookup returns CDR1 SNHLY and CDR2 FYNNEI.

V usage is TRBV13 and J usage is TRBJ1-2; D is undetermined. The CDR3 totals 15 residues. CDR1 is PRHDT and CDR2 is FYEKMQ in the germline V gene (reference sequence). V lost 5 bases, J lost 8 bases, and 21 bases lay in between. CDR3 region: CASSPLERGIKGYTF. CDR3 nucleotide sequence: TGTGCCAGCAGCCCACTGGAGCGGGGTATAAAGGGCTACACCTTC.

The chain links TRBV4-1 to TRBJ2-2; TRBD2 might be the D (6 bases). CDR1 and CDR2 from the germline V gene are MGHRA and YSYEKL. The germline V and J ends were trimmed by 0 bases and 6 bases, with 14 bases remaining between them. The CDR3 totals 16 residues. CDR3 bases: TGCGCCAGCAGCCAAGAGAGGGCGGGGAAGGCCGGGGAGCTGTTTTTT. Protein: CASSQERAGKAGELFF.

The V and J genes are TRBV2 and TRBJ2-3; 10 nucleotides line up with TRBD2. Germline CDR1 is SNHLY and CDR2 is FYNNEI. Unmatched junction bases numbered 3, after V lost 4 bases and J lost 2 bases. The CDR3 contains 15 residues. In DNA, the CDR3 is TGTGCCAGCAGTGGAGCGGGGGGGGTCACAGATACGCAGTATTTT. As protein: CASSGAGGVTDTQYF.

With respect to this clone: This specimen includes other DNA sequences encoding the same CDR3. The chain is built from TRBV7-2 and TRBJ1-1; TRBD1 is a possible D gene (6 bases). V was clipped by 1 base and J by 6 bases, with 18 bases between them. From germline, CDR1 is SGHTA and CDR2 FQGNSA. This CDR3 contains 16 residues. The CDR3 protein is CASSLGLDRTRAEAFF. Written as DNA, the CDR3 is TGTGCCAGCAGCTTAGGGTTAGACAGGACACGGGCTGAAGCTTTCTTT.

V is TRBV27 and J is TRBJ1-6, with D uncertain. V was clipped by 3 bases and J by 0 bases, with 12 bases between them. This CDR3 has 17 amino acids. CDR1 is MNHEY, CDR2 SMNVEV, per germline (reference sequence). The CDR3 DNA is TGTGCCAGCAGTTTCCGATCACTTAGCTCCTATAATTCACCCCTCCACTTT. Its translation: CASSFRSLSSYNSPLHF.

This clone was seen only once. J is TRBJ2-7 and V is TRBV25-1; 7 bases are shared with TRBD1. CDR1 and CDR2 (germline): MGHDK, SYGVNS. The CDR3 totals 15 residues. The V segment lost 4 bases and the J segment 5 bases; nucleotides outside the gene matches: 11. CDR3 residues: CASSGRDRKNNEQYF. The CDR3 coding sequence is TGTGCCAGCAGTGGCCGGGACAGAAAAAACAACGAGCAGTACTTC.

This chain links TRBV5-5 with TRBJ1-6; 8 nucleotides match TRBD1. The CDR3 length is 16 residues. V shed 1 base, J shed 11 bases, and the junction held 11 bases outside the gene matches. CDR1 and CDR2 from the germline V gene are SGHKS and YYEKEE (reference sequence). CDR3 nucleotide sequence: TGTGCCAGCAGCTTGAATGTCAGGGGGCTCAGGACACCCCTCCACTTT. Its translation: CASSLNVRGLRTPLHF.

The genes are TRBV27 and TRBJ1-1, with 7 bases identical to TRBD1. The ends lost 3 bases at V and 1 base at J; junction bases unmatched: 8. The CDR3 is 16 residues long. Germline V gene lookup returns CDR1 MNHEY and CDR2 SMNVEV (reference sequence). DNA for the CDR3: TGTGCCAGCAGTTTCGCGAGGGGGCAAGGGAACACTGAAGCTTTCTTT. Residues: CASSFARGQGNTEAFF.

The J gene is TRBJ1-2, the V gene TRBV28; D is undetermined. This CDR3 has 16 residues. Between the trimmed V and J ends, which lost 3 bases and 2 bases, there was a span of 16 bases. In germline, CDR1 is MDHEN, CDR2 SYDVKM. CDR3 DNA: TGTGCCAGCAGTTTCTCCCTCTATGCGGGGAACTATGGCTACACCTTC. Its translation is CASSFSLYAGNYGYTF.

This sequence joins TRBV27 and TRBJ1-6; D unclear. The CDR3 length is 15 residues. From germline, CDR1 is MNHEY and CDR2 SMNVEV (reference sequence). V was cut by 2 bases and J by 4 bases, with 9 bases left in between. This CDR3 reads CASSLGPTYNSPLHF. In DNA, the CDR3 is TGTGCCAGCAGTTTAGGCCCGACTTATAATTCACCCCTCCACTTT.

The chain combines TRBV28 with TRBJ2-7; 11 nucleotides line up with TRBD1. Losses at the gene ends were 3 bases for V and 2 bases for J; bases not matched to a gene: 3. The CDR3 has 15 amino acids. From germline, CDR1 is MDHEN and CDR2 SYDVKM. The CDR3 reads CASSFPGQGAYEQYF. The CDR3 bases are TGTGCCAGCAGTTTCCCGGGACAGGGGGCCTACGAGCAGTACTTC. Full variable domain (remainder filled in from reference TRBV28 and TRBJ2-7): DVKVTQSSRYLVKRTGEKVFLECVQDMDHENMFWYRQDPGLGLRLIYFSYDVKMKEKGDIPEGYSVSREKKERFSLILESASTNQTSMYLCASSFPGQGAYEQYFGPGTRLTVT.

The rearrangement joins TRBV5-4 to TRBJ2-3, with 9 bases identical to TRBD1. This CDR3 region has 18 residues. Germline V lookup: CDR1 SGHNT, CDR2 YYREEE (reference sequence). The V segment lost 6 bases and the J segment 6 bases; nucleotides outside the gene matches: 20. As DNA, the CDR3 is TGTGCCAGCACCTCCCCCCTCCCCGTGACAGGGGGGTTGGATACGCAGTATTTT. Protein product: CASTSPLPVTGGLDTQYF.